This T cell receptor beta chain is from a study of blood T cell repertoires in COVID-19. Study information: Spain, Italy and the United States supplied samples that represented acute and convalescent COVID-19. Nucleic acid was either cDNA or gDNA, and it came from T cells, B-cell-depleted T cells, or PBMCs.

This clone was picked up a small number of times. Per germline, CDR1 WNHNN and CDR2 SYGVQD (reference sequence). V lost 6 bases to trimming and J lost 1 base; unmatched junction nucleotides: 2. This CDR3 region has 14 residues. Per the authors' pipeline: The authors estimated nucleated cell counts from reference gene primer amplification. TCRdb's copy holds only in-frame clones and misses some; the assay was immunoSEQ multiplex PCR. For V, J and clone size, that table is used; D and trimming come from the DNA. The sample lists 140,000 to 150,000 clones, roughly 84% occurring once. This chain uses TRBV10-1 with TRBJ1-1, with TRBD1 matching 10 bases. Sequencing used peripheral blood. The source of this sequence is a human donor in a cohort sampled during active COVID-19. The CDR3 DNA reads as TGCGCCAGCAGCAGGACAGGGGGGAACACTGAAGCTTTCTTT. Amino acid sequence: CASSRTGGNTEAFF.